This T cell receptor (beta chain) was identified in a study of blood T cell repertoires in COVID-19. About the study: In each case, the material was cDNA or gDNA derived from T cells, B-cell-depleted T cells, or PBMCs.

The ends lost 4 bases at V and 2 bases at J; junction bases unmatched: 9. Germline CDR1 is MDHEN and CDR2 is SYDVKM. The CDR3 spans 16 residues. Per the original methods: Reference gene primer amplification in the assay estimated nucleated cell counts. Measured with immunoSEQ multiplex PCR; TCRdb has only the in-frame clones, and not every one. V and J calls and clone size come straight from that table; D and trimming were deduced from the DNA. The sample lists around 160,000 clones, 87% occurring once. The sequence derives from a woman between 40 and 55 years old who had been exposed to COVID-19. Sequences were obtained from PBMCs or T cells enriched from blood (not recorded which). This chain uses TRBV28 with TRBJ1-1; 8 bases align to TRBD1. The CDR3 DNA sequence: TGTGCCAGCAGTTGGAGGACAGGGAATATCAACACTGAAGCTTTCTTT. It specifies CASSWRTGNINTEAFF.